This T cell receptor (beta chain) was captured by sequencing in a study of beta chain features in type 1 diabetes. Study observations and caveats: A pattern of fewer insertions and more deletions at VDJ junctions was seen in type 1 diabetes patients. Significant though moderate, a shortening of TCRB CDR3s appeared in all four CD4+ subsets of Type 1 diabetes patients.

Sorted populations all had greater than 98% purity. In the case of this clone: The target antigen is unknown. The same CDR3 arises from other DNA sequences in this sample as well.

cDNA synthesis used the whole RNA isolate, giving expressed TCRB sequences. The method was immunoSEQ multiplex PCR; TCRdb's version includes in-frame clones alone and lacks a portion of them. The table includes some 350,000 clones, 8.5% to 10% detected once. The clonotype was recovered from a man aged 30-40 years with type 1 diabetes. Sequencing used central memory CD4+ T cells from blood.

The CDR3 loop reads CASSLAGYEQFF. CDR3 coding DNA: TGTGCCAGCAGCTTAGCGGGATATGAGCAGTTCTTC. The chain is built from TRBV7-2 and TRBJ2-1; unclear D gene. The V gene's germline CDR1 is SGHTA and CDR2 FQGNSA. The length of the CDR3 is 12 residues. Trimming pared 0 bases from V and 8 bases from J, leaving 5 bases between.